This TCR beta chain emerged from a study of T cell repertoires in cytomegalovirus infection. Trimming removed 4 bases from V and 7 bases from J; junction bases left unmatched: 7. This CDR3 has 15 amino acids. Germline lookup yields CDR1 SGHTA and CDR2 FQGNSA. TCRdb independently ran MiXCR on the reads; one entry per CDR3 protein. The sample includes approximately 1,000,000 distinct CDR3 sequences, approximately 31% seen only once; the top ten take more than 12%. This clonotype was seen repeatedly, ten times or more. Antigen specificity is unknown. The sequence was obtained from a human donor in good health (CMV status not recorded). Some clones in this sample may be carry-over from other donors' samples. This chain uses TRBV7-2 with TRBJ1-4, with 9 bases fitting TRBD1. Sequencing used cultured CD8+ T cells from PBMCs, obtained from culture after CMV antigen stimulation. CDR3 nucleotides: TGTGCCAGCAGCTCCTACAGGGGGCATAGTGAAAAACTGTTTTTT. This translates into CASSSYRGHSEKLFF.